One sample yielded the 22 T cell receptor beta chains listed below, sequenced in a study of technical replicates of blood from a handful of donors. The repertoire was sequenced with immunoSEQ multiplex PCR; TCRdb's copy has only in-frame clones and lacks some. The data show approximately 81,000 clones, about 81% seen once. The sequencing sample was made of PBMCs. Receptors originate from a human donor in good health. Some clones in this sample may be carry-over from other donors' samples.

This sequence joins TRBV6-1 and TRBJ1-3; 7 bases align to TRBD1. With V trimmed by 10 bases and J by 2 bases, 2 bases remained unmatched. Germline V gene sequence: CDR1 MNHNS, CDR2 SASEGT. This CDR3 has 12 amino acids. The CDR3 DNA is TGTGCCACTCAGGGGGCTGGAAACACCATATATTTT. Translation: CATQGAGNTIYF.

This clone has a count of ten or more. V gene TRBV5-1 combines with J gene TRBJ2-1, with D perhaps TRBD2 (5 bases). V was shortened by 0 bases and J by 6 bases, with 7 bases between the two germline ends. CDR3 size: 13 residues. Germline assignment: CDR1 SGHRS and CDR2 YFSETQ. CDR3 bases: TGCGCCAGCAGCTTGGCGGGGATCAATGAGCAGTTCTTC. This translates into CASSLAGINEQFF.

V gene TRBV5-6 combines with J gene TRBJ2-2, with D possibly TRBD2 on 6 matching bases. CDR1 is SGHDT and CDR2 is YYEEEE in the germline V gene. Trimming took 0 bases from V and 2 from J, leaving 14 bases between them. This CDR3 contains 17 residues. The CDR3 reads CASSLVLADLNTGELFF. In DNA form, the CDR3 reads TGTGCCAGCAGCTTGGTCTTAGCGGACCTAAACACCGGGGAGCTGTTTTTT.

The chain joins TRBV4-2 to TRBJ2-3; the D gene is possibly TRBD2 (6 bases). V gave up 6 bases and J gave up 4 bases, with 17 bases separating them. Germline assignment: CDR1 LGHNA and CDR2 YNFKEQ. The CDR3 has 15 residues. Here the CDR3 reads CASSQLVAGPDTQYF. For the CDR3, the DNA is TGTGCCAGCAGTCAGTTGGTCGCGGGACCAGATACGCAGTATTTT.

This sequence joins TRBV6-4 and TRBJ2-5; 10 bases are shared with TRBD2. The V gene end was trimmed by 6 bases and the J gene end by 2 bases; junction bases not matched to a gene: 12. The V gene's germline CDR1 is MRHNA and CDR2 SNTAGT. CDR3 length: 17 amino acids. The CDR3 loop reads CASRRASGSGVQETQYF. The CDR3 nucleotides are TGTGCCAGCAGGCGCGCTAGCGGGAGTGGTGTGCAAGAGACCCAGTACTTC.

The chain joins TRBV7-9 to TRBJ1-1; no definite D call. This CDR3 spans 14 amino acids. Germline CDR1 is SEHNR and CDR2 is FQNEAQ (reference sequence). V shed 1 base and J shed 0 bases, with 6 bases lying between them. The CDR3 DNA reads as TGTGCCAGCAGCTTAGGTTCAGTGAACACTGAAGCTTTCTTT. Amino acids: CASSLGSVNTEAFF.

The J gene is TRBJ2-3, the V gene TRBV30; 7 bases match TRBD2. Germline assignment: CDR1 GTSNPN and CDR2 SVGIG (reference sequence). The J segment lost 2 bases and the V segment lost 3 bases, leaving 11 bases of the junction unmatched. The CDR3 is 16 amino acids. The CDR3 reads CAWRQVGGGNTDTQYF. CDR3 nucleotides: TGTGCCTGGAGGCAGGTGGGGGGAGGGAACACAGATACGCAGTATTTT.

The V call is TRBV9, the J call TRBJ2-7, with D perhaps TRBD2 (6 bases). The V gene lost 0 bases and the J gene lost 4 bases, with 14 bases spanning the gap. The CDR3 has 15 amino acids. Germline assignment: CDR1 SGDLS and CDR2 YYNGEE. CDR3 in DNA: TGTGCCAGCAGCGTAGCCGGGGGTAGGCAGTACGAGCAGTACTTC. Encoded protein: CASSVAGGRQYEQYF.

This clone was detected only a few times. The chain uses TRBV29-1 and TRBJ2-4; 7 nucleotides line up with TRBD1. The CDR3 extends over 11 amino acids. V lost 6 bases to trimming and J lost 9 bases; unmatched junction nucleotides: 5. Germline V CDR1 and CDR2: SQVTM, ANQGSEA. The chain's CDR3 is CSVWTGGIQYF. In DNA form, the CDR3 reads TGCAGCGTGTGGACAGGCGGCATTCAGTACTTC.

The CDR3 nucleotides are TGCAGCGTTGAAACTCCTGGCAGGGGGTATGGCTACACCTTC. Its protein is CSVETPGRGYGYTF. This chain links TRBV29-1 with TRBJ1-2; 7 bases agree with TRBD1. Trimming took 2 bases from V and 5 from J; bases not matched to a gene: 8. Germline V CDR1 and CDR2: SQVTM, ANQGSEA. The CDR3 consists of 14 residues.

On this clone: One end of the junction does not line up with germline, which may come from a read error. This sequence joins TRBV9 and TRBJ1-2; possibly TRBD1 for D (5 bases). Per germline, CDR1 SGDLS and CDR2 YYNGEE. The CDR3 covers 14 residues. For the CDR3, the DNA is TGTGCCAGCTCTGCGTGGCCAGGGAACTATGACTACACCTTC. It codes for CASSAWPGNYDYTF.

The chain carries TRBV11-3 and TRBJ2-5, with D possibly being TRBD1 (6 bases). The CDR3 is made up of 15 amino acids. The V gene lost 1 base and the J gene lost 4 bases, with 13 bases spanning the gap. Germline assignment: CDR1 SGHNT and CDR2 YENEEA. The CDR3 region is CASSLVATGIETQYF. CDR3 DNA sequence: TGTGCCAGCAGCTTAGTGGCTACAGGGATAGAGACCCAGTACTTC.

The V and J genes are TRBV30 and TRBJ1-2; the match to TRBD1 covers 7 bases. The V and J ends lost 1 base and 8 bases, in that order; junction bases with no gene match: 10. This CDR3 has 14 amino acids. CDR1 and CDR2 (germline): GTSNPN, SVGIG (reference sequence). The CDR3 here is CAWSGRRQGGGYTF. The CDR3 DNA reads as TGTGCCTGGAGTGGCCGAAGACAGGGAGGAGGCTACACCTTC.

This clone was recorded only once. The V gene is TRBV2, the J gene TRBJ2-3; D unresolved. This CDR3 is built from 12 residues. The ends were cut back, 8 bases at V and 4 bases at J, with 10 bases in the middle. From germline, CDR1 is SNHLY and CDR2 FYNNEI. The CDR3 nucleotides are TGTGCCAGCCAGTTCGCGGCAGATACGCAGTATTTT. This translates into CASQFAADTQYF.

This chain joins TRBV6-6 and TRBJ2-3, with TRBD2 matching 7 bases. With 5 bases clipped from V and 0 bases from J, the junction kept 8 bases outside the gene matches. CDR3 length: 16 residues. Germline V lookup: CDR1 MNHNY, CDR2 SVGAGI (reference sequence). The CDR3 sequence is CASSTSSGTSTDTQYF. The CDR3 DNA sequence: TGTGCCAGCAGTACTTCTAGCGGCACTAGCACAGATACGCAGTATTTT.

The chain recombines TRBV9 with TRBJ1-2; D may be TRBD1 (5 bases). The length of the CDR3 is 13 residues. V lost 3 bases, J lost 4 bases, and 10 bases lay in between. CDR1 and CDR2 (germline): SGDLS, YYNGEE. The DNA of the CDR3 is TGTGCCAGCAGCGAGGACACAGGCTATGGCTACACCTTC. Translation: CASSEDTGYGYTF.

J is TRBJ2-7 and V is TRBV6-5, with D unclear. Germline lookup yields CDR1 MNHEY and CDR2 SVGAGI. The V end lost 0 bases, the J end lost 2 bases, and 11 bases lay between the germline ends. This CDR3 has 15 residues. CDR3 region: CASSYSRRLAYEQYF. CDR3 DNA sequence: TGTGCCAGCAGTTACTCTCGAAGGCTAGCCTACGAGCAGTACTTC.

The chain employs TRBV19 and TRBJ1-2; D may be TRBD1 (5 bases). The V end was cut by 8 bases, the J end by 4 bases, with 14 bases between. Germline CDR1 and CDR2: LNHDA and SQIVND (reference sequence). CDR3 length equals 13 residues. The CDR3 DNA is TGTGCCAGTCACATCCCGGGACTCTATGGCTACACCTTC. It specifies CASHIPGLYGYTF. Combining the CDR3 with reference TRBV19 and TRBJ1-2 gives the whole variable domain DGGITQSPKYLFRKEGQNVTLSCEQNLNHDAMYWYRQDPGQGLRLIYYSQIVNDFQKGDIAEGYSVSREKKESFPLTVTSAQKNPTAFYLCASHIPGLYGYTFGSGTRLTVV.

The chain's CDR3 is CASNPSGAKSCQYF. Written as DNA, the CDR3 is TGCGCCAGCAATCCAAGCGGGGCGAAGTCTTGTCAGTACTTC. The chain is built from TRBV10-2 and TRBJ2-4, with TRBD2 matching 7 bases. The CDR3 is 14 residues long. The trim removed 7 bases at V and 12 bases at J, leaving 15 bases unmatched. The germline gives CDR1 WSHSY, CDR2 SAAADI.

The V call is TRBV27, the J call TRBJ1-1; D call uncertain. Trimming took off 3 bases at V and 7 bases at J, with 18 bases between the two ends. Germline V lookup: CDR1 MNHEY, CDR2 SMNVEV (reference sequence). The CDR3 has 15 residues. CDR3 sequence (DNA): TGTGCCAGCAGTTTGCTGGCGGGTATAGGTGGTGAAGCTTTCTTT. It translates to CASSLLAGIGGEAFF.

The chain has TRBV2 and TRBJ2-7; unclear D gene. There are 13 residues in the CDR3. Deletions cut 4 bases from V and 6 bases from J, with 13 bases between. Germline V gene sequence: CDR1 SNHLY, CDR2 FYNNEI. The CDR3 DNA sequence: TGTGCCAGCAGTGGAGGTGGCCTAAGCGAGCAGTACTTC. It translates to CASSGGGLSEQYF.

The V and J genes are TRBV4-3 and TRBJ2-1; 7 bases agree with TRBD2. CDR1 and CDR2 (germline): LGHNA, YSLEER. Germline trimming cut 4 bases from V and 4 bases from J; bases unmatched to any gene: 7. CDR3 length equals 15 residues. In DNA form, the CDR3 reads TGCGCCAGCAGCCTAAAAGCGGGGAGTTACAATGAGCAGTTCTTC. Translation: CASSLKAGSYNEQFF.